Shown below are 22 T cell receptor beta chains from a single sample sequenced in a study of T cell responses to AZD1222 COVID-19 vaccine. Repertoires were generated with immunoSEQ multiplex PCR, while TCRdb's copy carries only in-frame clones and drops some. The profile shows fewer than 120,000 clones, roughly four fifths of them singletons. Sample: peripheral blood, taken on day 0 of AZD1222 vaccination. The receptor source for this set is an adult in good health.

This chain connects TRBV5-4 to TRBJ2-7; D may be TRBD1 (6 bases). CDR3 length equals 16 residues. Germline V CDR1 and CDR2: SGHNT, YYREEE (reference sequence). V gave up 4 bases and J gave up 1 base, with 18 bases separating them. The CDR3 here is CASSVSTGYFSYEQYF. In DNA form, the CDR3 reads TGTGCCAGCAGCGTTTCAACAGGGTACTTTTCCTACGAGCAGTACTTC.

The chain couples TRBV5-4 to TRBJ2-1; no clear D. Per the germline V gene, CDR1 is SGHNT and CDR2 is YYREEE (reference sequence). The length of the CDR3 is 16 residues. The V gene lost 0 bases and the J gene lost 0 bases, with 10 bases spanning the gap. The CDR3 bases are TGTGCCAGCAGCTTGGGAGGCGGCGGCTCCTACAATGAGCAGTTCTTC. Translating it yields CASSLGGGGSYNEQFF.

The CDR3 nucleotides read TGTGCCAGCAGTTTATCCCCCCAGGGGGCGAGAGGAAACACCATATATTTT. Its protein is CASSLSPQGARGNTIYF. This chain joins TRBV28 and TRBJ1-3; 8 bases match TRBD1. Germline CDR1 is MDHEN and CDR2 is SYDVKM. The V gene end was trimmed by 1 base and the J gene end by 4 bases; junction bases not matched to a gene: 9. CDR3 length equals 17 residues. Full variable domain (remainder filled in from reference TRBV28 and TRBJ1-3): DVKVTQSSRYLVKRTGEKVFLECVQDMDHENMFWYRQDPGLGLRLIYFSYDVKMKEKGDIPEGYSVSREKKERFSLILESASTNQTSMYLCASSLSPQGARGNTIYFGEGSWLTVV.

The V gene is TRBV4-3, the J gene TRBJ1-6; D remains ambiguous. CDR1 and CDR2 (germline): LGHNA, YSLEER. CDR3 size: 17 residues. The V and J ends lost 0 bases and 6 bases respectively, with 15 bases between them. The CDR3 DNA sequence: TGCGCCAGCAGCCAAGATTGGAGGGTAGGCGCTAATTCACCCCTCCACTTT. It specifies CASSQDWRVGANSPLHF.

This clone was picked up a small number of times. The CDR3 bases are TGCGCCAGCAGCGATTACAAGGGCAGAAGCAATCCTGGCTACACCTTC. Residues: CASSDYKGRSNPGYTF. V gene TRBV5-1 combines with J gene TRBJ1-2, with unresolved D. From germline, CDR1 is SGHRS and CDR2 YFSETQ. The V end was cut by 4 bases, the J end by 7 bases, with 23 bases between. This CDR3 comprises 16 residues.

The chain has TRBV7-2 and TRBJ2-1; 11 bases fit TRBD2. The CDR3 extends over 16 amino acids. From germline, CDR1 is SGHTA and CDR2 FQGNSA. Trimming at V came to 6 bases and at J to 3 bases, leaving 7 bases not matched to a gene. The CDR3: CASRSGTSGNYNEQFF. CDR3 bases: TGTGCCAGCAGGAGTGGGACTAGCGGAAACTACAATGAGCAGTTCTTC.

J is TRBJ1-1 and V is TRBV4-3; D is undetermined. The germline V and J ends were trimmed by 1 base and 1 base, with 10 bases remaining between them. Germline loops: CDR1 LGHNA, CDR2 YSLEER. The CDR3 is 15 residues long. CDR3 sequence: CASSQVGQGNTEAFF. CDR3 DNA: TGCGCCAGCAGCCAAGTCGGGCAAGGGAACACTGAAGCTTTCTTT.

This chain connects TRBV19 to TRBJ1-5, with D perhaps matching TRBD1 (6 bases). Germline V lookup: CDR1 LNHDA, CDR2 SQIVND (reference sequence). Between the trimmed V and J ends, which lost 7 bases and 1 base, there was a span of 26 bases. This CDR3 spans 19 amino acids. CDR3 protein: CASTLVGGPIVGSNQPQHF. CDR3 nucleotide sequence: TGTGCCAGTACCCTAGTGGGGGGGCCGATCGTGGGCAGCAATCAGCCCCAGCATTTT. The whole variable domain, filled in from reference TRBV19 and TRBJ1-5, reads DGGITQSPKYLFRKEGQNVTLSCEQNLNHDAMYWYRQDPGQGLRLIYYSQIVNDFQKGDIAEGYSVSREKKESFPLTVTSAQKNPTAFYLCASTLVGGPIVGSNQPQHFGDGTRLSIL.

In nucleotides, the CDR3 is TGTGCCAGCACCCTCCCCGGCGAGGTGGGTGATGAGCAGTTCTTC. This gives the protein CASTLPGEVGDEQFF. The chain recombines TRBV7-9 with TRBJ2-1; the D is unclear. Trimming removed 7 bases at V and 8 bases at J, with 21 bases between. This CDR3 spans 15 amino acids. CDR1 is SEHNR and CDR2 is FQNEAQ in the germline V gene (reference sequence).

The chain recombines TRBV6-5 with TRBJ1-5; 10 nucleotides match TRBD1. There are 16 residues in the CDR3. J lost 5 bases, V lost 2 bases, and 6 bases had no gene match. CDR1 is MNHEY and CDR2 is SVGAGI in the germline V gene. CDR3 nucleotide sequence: TGTGCCAGCAGTTACCAAGGGACAGGGGACGATCAGCCCCAGCATTTT. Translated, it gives CASSYQGTGDDQPQHF.

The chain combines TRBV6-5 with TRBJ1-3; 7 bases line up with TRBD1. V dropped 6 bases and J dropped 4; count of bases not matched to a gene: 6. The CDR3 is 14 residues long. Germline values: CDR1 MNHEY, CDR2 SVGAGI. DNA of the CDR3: TGTGCCAGCAGCCGACAGGGTGCCGGAAACACCATATATTTT. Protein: CASSRQGAGNTIYF.

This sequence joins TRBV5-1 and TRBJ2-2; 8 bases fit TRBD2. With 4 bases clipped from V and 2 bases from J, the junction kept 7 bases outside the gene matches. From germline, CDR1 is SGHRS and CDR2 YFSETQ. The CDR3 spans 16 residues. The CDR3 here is CASSPTSEYNTGELFF. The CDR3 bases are TGCGCCAGCAGCCCGACTAGCGAATATAACACCGGGGAGCTGTTTTTT. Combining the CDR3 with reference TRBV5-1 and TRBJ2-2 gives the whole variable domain KAGVTQTPRYLIKTRGQQVTLSCSPISGHRSVSWYQQTPGQGLQFLFEYFSETQRNKGNFPGRFSGRQFSNSRSEMNVSTLELGDSALYLCASSPTSEYNTGELFFGEGSRLTVL.

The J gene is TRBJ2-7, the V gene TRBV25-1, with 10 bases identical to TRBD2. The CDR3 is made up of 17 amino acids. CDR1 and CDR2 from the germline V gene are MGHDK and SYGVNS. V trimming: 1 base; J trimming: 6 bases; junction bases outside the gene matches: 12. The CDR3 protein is CASSEFSQAGGAGEQYF. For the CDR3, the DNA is TGTGCCAGCAGTGAATTTAGTCAAGCGGGAGGGGCAGGCGAGCAGTACTTC.

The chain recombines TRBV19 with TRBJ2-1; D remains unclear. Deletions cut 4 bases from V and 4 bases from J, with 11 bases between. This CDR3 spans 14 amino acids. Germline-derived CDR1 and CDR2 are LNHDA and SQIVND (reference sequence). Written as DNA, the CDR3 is TGTGCCAGTAGTAAGGTAGCAGATTACAATGAGCAGTTCTTC. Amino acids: CASSKVADYNEQFF.

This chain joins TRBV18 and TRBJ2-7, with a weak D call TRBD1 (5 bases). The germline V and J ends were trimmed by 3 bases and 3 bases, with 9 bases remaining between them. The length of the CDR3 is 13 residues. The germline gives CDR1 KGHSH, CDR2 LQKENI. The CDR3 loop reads CASSPSRDYEQYF. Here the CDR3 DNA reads TGTGCCAGCTCACCGTCCAGGGACTACGAGCAGTACTTC.

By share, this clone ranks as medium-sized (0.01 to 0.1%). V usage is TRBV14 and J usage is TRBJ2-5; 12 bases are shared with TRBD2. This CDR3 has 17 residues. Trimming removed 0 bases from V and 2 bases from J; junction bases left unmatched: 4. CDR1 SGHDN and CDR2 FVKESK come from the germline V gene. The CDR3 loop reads CASSQDRLAGGQETQYF. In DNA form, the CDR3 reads TGTGCCAGCAGCCAAGATCGGCTAGCGGGAGGGCAAGAGACCCAGTACTTC.

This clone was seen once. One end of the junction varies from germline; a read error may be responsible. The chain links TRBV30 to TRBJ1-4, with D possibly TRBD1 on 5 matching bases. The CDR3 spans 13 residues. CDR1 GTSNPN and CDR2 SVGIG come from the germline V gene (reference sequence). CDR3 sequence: CAWSTLLWGKTIF. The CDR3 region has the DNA TGTGCCTGGAGTACCCTCCTTTGGGGCAAAACCATTTTT.

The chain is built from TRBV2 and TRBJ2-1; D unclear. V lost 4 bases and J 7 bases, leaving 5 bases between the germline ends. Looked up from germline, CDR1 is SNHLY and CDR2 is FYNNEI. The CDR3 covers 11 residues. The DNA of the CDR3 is TGTGCCAGCAGTGGGTTGAATGAGCAGTTCTTC. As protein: CASSGLNEQFF.

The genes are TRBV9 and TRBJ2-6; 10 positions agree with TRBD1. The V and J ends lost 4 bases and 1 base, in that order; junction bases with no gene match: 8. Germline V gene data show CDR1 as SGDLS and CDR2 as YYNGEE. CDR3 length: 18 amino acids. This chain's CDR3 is CASSPTGGVISGANVLTF. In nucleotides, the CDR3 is TGTGCCAGCAGCCCGACAGGGGGCGTAATTTCTGGGGCCAACGTCCTGACTTTC. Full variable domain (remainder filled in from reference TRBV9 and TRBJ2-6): DSGVTQTPKHLITATGQRVTLRCSPRSGDLSVYWYQQSLDQGLQFLIQYYNGEERAKGNILERFSAQQFPDLHSELNLSSLELGDSALYFCASSPTGGVISGANVLTFGAGSRLTVL.

CDR3 bases: TGTGCCAGCAGTTACTCAAAGGAACAGCCCCAGCATTTT. Amino acids: CASSYSKEQPQHF. The chain uses TRBV6-5 and TRBJ1-5; D gene unclear. The CDR3 runs to 13 residues. CDR1 is MNHEY, CDR2 SVGAGI, per germline. Trimming shortened V by 0 bases and J by 7 bases, and 7 bases separated the two germline ends.

This chain's CDR3 is CASSLSRGTVAKNIQYF. The CDR3 nucleotides are TGTGCCAGCAGTTTATCTCGCGGGACAGTAGCCAAAAACATTCAGTACTTC. The V gene is TRBV28, the J gene TRBJ2-4, with D tentatively TRBD1 (7 bases). The germline V and J ends were trimmed by 1 base and 0 bases, with 13 bases remaining between them. This CDR3 has 17 residues. Germline V gene lookup returns CDR1 MDHEN and CDR2 SYDVKM.

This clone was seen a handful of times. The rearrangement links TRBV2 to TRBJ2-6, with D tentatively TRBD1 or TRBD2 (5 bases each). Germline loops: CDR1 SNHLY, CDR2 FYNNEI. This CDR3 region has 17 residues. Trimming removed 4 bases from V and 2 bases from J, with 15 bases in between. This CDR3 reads CASSARGSLPGANVLTF. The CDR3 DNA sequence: TGTGCCAGCAGTGCGAGGGGTTCCCTTCCTGGGGCCAACGTCCTGACTTTC.